This T cell receptor (beta chain) was retrieved from a study of T cell changes during pregnancy in multiple sclerosis. Trimming cost V 4 bases and J 9 bases, with 15 bases left between them. The CDR3 extends over 13 amino acids. Germline-derived CDR1 and CDR2 are MNHNY and SVGAGI (reference sequence). The method was immunoSEQ multiplex PCR; TCRdb's version includes in-frame clones alone and lacks a portion of them. The table has 40,000 to 45,000 clones, 90% seen once; the top ten hold about 7%. The V and J genes are TRBV6-6 and TRBJ1-1, with D perhaps TRBD1 (5 bases). The clonotype was recovered from a female donor with multiple sclerosis, enrolled in a pregnancy study. Sample: CD8+ T cells from peripheral blood mononuclear cells, taken in the third trimester of pregnancy. The CDR3 sequence: CASSSGGEPKAFF. In DNA form, the CDR3 reads TGTGCCAGCAGTTCGGGGGGGGAGCCTAAAGCTTTCTTT.